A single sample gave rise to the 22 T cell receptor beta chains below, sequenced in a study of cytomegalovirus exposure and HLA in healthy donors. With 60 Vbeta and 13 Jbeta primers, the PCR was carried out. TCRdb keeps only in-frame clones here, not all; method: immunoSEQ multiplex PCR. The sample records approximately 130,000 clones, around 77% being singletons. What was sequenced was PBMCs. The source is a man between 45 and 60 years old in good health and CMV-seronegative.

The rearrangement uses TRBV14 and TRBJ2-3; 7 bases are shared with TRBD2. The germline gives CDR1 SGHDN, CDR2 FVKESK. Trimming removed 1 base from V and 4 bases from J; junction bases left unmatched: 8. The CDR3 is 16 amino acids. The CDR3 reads CASSQVAGAFADTQYF. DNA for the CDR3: TGTGCCAGCAGCCAAGTGGCGGGAGCGTTTGCAGATACGCAGTATTTT.

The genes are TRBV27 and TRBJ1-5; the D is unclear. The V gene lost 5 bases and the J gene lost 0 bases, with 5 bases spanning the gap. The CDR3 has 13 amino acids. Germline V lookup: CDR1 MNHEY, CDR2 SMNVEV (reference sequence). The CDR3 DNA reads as TGTGCCAGCAGTCCTTATAGCAATCAGCCCCAGCATTTT. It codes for CASSPYSNQPQHF.

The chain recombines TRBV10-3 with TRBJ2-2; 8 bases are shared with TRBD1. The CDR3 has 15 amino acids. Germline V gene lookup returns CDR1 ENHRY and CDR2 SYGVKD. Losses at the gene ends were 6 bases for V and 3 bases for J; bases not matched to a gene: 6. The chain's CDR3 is CAIRTGAVDTGELFF. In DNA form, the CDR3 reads TGTGCCATCAGGACAGGGGCGGTAGACACCGGGGAGCTGTTTTTT.

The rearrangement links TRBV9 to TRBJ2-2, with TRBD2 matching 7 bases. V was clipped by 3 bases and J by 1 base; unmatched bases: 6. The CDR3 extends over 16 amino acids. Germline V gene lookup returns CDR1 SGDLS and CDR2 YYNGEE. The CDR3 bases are TGTGCCAGCAGCGCCCAGACTAGCAGGAACACCGGGGAGCTGTTTTTT. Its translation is CASSAQTSRNTGELFF. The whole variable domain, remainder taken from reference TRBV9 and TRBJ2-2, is DSGVTQTPKHLITATGQRVTLRCSPRSGDLSVYWYQQSLDQGLQFLIQYYNGEERAKGNILERFSAQQFPDLHSELNLSSLELGDSALYFCASSAQTSRNTGELFFGEGSRLTVL.

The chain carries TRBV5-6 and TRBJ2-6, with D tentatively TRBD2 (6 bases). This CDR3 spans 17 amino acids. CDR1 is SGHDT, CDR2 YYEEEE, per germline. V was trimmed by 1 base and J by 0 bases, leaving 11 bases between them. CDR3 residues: CASSLRGGTSGANVLTF. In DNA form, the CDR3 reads TGTGCCAGCAGCTTGAGAGGCGGGACCTCTGGGGCCAACGTCCTGACTTTC.

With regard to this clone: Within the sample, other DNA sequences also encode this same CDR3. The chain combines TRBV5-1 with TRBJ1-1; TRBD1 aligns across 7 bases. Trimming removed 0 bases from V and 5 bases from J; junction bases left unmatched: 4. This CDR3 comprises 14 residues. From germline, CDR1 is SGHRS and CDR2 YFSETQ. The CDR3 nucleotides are TGCGCCAGCAGCTTGGGACAGGGTGGAACTGAAGCTTTCTTT. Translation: CASSLGQGGTEAFF.

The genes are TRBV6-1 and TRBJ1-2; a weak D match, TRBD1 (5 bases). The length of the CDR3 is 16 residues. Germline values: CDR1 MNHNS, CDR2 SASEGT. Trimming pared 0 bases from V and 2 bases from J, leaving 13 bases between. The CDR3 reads CASSEAQDKANYGYTF. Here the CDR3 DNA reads TGTGCCAGCAGTGAAGCGCAGGACAAAGCCAACTATGGCTACACCTTC.

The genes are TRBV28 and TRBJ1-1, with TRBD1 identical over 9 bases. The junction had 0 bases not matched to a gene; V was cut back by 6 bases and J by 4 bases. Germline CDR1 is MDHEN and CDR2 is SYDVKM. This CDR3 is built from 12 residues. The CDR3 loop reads CASRTGGTEAFF. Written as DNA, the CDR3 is TGTGCCAGCAGGACAGGGGGCACTGAAGCTTTCTTT.

The CDR3 coding sequence is TGTGCCAGTAGTGATAGACAGGGTTTTTGGACTGAAGCTTTCTTT. This translates into CASSDRQGFWTEAFF. The chain combines TRBV19 with TRBJ1-1; 7 bases are shared with TRBD1. V shed 5 bases and J 5 bases; nucleotides not matched to a gene: 11. CDR1 is LNHDA and CDR2 is SQIVND in the germline V gene (reference sequence). There are 15 residues in the CDR3.

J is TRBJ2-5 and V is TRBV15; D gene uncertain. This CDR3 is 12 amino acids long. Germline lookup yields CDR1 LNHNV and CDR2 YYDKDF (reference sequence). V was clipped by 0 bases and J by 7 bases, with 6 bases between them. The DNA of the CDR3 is TGTGCCACCAGCAGAGACCAGGTGACCCAGTACTTC. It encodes CATSRDQVTQYF.

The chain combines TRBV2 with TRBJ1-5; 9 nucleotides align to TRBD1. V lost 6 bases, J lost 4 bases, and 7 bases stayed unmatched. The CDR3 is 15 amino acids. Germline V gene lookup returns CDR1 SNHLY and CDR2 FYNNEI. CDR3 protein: CASSIDRGRNQPQHF. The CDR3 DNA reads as TGTGCCAGCAGCATAGACAGGGGGAGGAATCAGCCCCAGCATTTT.

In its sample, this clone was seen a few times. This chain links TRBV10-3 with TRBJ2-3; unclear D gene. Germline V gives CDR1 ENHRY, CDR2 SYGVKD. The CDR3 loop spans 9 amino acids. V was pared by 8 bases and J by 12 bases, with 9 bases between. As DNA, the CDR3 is TGTGCCATCGGAGAATCACAGTATTTT. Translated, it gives CAIGESQYF.

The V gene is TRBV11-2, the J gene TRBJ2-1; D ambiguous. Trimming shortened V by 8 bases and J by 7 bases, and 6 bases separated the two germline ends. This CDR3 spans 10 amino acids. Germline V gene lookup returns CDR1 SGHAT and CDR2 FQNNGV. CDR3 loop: CASGKNEQFF. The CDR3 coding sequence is TGTGCCAGCGGCAAGAATGAGCAGTTCTTC.

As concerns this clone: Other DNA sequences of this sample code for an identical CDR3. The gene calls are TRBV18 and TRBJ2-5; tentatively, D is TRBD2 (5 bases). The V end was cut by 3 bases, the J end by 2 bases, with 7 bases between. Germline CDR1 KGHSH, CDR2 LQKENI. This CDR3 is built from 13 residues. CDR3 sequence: CASSPGEQETQYF. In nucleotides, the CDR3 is TGTGCCAGCTCACCCGGGGAGCAAGAGACCCAGTACTTC.

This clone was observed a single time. The CDR3 bases are TGTGCCATCAGTGAGTCGGCGGAACGGCTCACAGATACGCAGTATTTT. Translating gives CAISESAERLTDTQYF. This chain connects TRBV10-3 to TRBJ2-3; D unresolved. With 0 bases removed from V and 2 bases from J, the gap between germline ends came to 12 bases. Germline V CDR1 and CDR2: ENHRY, SYGVKD. The CDR3 is 16 residues long.

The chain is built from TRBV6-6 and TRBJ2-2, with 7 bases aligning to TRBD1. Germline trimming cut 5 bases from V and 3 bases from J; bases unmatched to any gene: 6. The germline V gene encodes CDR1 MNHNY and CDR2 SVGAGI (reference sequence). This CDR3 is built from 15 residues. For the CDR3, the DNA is TGTGCCAGCAGTCTCAGACAGGGTTACACCGGGGAGCTGTTTTTT. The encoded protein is CASSLRQGYTGELFF.

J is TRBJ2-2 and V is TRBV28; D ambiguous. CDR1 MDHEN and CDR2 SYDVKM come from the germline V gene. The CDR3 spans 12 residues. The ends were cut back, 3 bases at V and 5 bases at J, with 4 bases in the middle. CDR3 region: CASSLRTGELFF. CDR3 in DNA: TGTGCCAGCAGTTTGAGGACCGGGGAGCTGTTTTTT. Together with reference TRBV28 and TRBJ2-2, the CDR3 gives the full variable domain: DVKVTQSSRYLVKRTGEKVFLECVQDMDHENMFWYRQDPGLGLRLIYFSYDVKMKEKGDIPEGYSVSREKKERFSLILESASTNQTSMYLCASSLRTGELFFGEGSRLTVL.

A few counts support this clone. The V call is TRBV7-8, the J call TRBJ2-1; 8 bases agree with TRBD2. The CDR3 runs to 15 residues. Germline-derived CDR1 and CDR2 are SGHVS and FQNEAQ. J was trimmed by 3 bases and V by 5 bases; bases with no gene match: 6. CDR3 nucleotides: TGTGCCAGCAGCCCCCCCGGGAGGGGCTACAATGAGCAGTTCTTC. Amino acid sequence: CASSPPGRGYNEQFF.

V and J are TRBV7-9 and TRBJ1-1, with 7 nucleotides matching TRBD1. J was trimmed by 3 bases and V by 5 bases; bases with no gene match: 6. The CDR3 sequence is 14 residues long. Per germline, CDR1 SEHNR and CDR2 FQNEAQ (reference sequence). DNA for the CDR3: TGTGCCAGCAGCCCCGACAGGGTGTACACTGAAGCTTTCTTT. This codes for CASSPDRVYTEAFF.

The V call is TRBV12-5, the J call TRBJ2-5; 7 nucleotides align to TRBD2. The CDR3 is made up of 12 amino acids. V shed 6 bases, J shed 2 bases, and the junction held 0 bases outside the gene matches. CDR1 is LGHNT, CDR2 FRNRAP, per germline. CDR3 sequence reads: CASGAGQETQYF. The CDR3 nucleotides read TGTGCTAGTGGAGCGGGGCAAGAGACCCAGTACTTC.

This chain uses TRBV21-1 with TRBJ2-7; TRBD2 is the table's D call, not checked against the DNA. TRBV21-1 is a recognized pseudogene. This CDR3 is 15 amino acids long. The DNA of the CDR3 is TGTGCCAGCAGCAAACCCCGGGAGACGAGGTACGAGCAGTACTTC. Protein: CASSKPRETRYEQYF.

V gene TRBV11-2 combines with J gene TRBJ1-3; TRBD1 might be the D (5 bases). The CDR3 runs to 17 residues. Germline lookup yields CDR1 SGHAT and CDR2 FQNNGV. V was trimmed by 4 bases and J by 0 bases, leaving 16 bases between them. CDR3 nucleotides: TGTGCCAGCAGCTCTTGGGAGGGACGAAGCTCTGGAAACACCATATATTTT. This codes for CASSSWEGRSSGNTIYF.